Sequencing of this T cell receptor (beta chain) was carried out in a study of cytomegalovirus exposure and HLA in healthy donors. Study background: In a later analysis, it was reported that the 120 validation repertoires had been produced on the same platform as the 690 or so repertoires belonging to the first cohort.

Sequencing was performed with immunoSEQ multiplex PCR; in TCRdb, only in-frame clones are kept and a portion is missing. The sample carries under 85,000 clones, roughly 95% recorded once. The donors were members of the roughly 120-subject validation cohort (separate from the approximately 670-subject first cohort). The CDR3 is made up of 14 amino acids. Between the trimmed V and J ends, which lost 6 bases and 2 bases, there was a span of 11 bases. The V gene's germline CDR1 is SGHTA and CDR2 FQGNSA. Points on this clone: Antigen unknown.

The study's findings and limits: Confirmation was obtained in vitro that a few CMV-associated chains are specific for CMV antigens. Usually a TCR sequence was rare, but some public TCRs were found in many donors.

The chain couples TRBV7-2 to TRBJ1-5; D uncertain. The sample taken for sequencing was PBMCs. The TCR was taken from a woman younger than 30 in good health and CMV-seropositive. CDR3 DNA sequence: TGTGCCAGCAGTCCCAGAATCGGCAATCAGCCCCAGCATTTT. The encoded protein is CASSPRIGNQPQHF. The full variable domain, rest sourced from reference TRBV7-2 and TRBJ1-5, is GAGVSQSPSNKVTEKGKDVELRCDPISGHTALYWYRQSLGQGLEFLIYFQGNSAPDKSGLPSDRFSAERTGGSVSTLTIQRTQQEDSAVYLCASSPRIGNQPQHFGDGTRLSIL.